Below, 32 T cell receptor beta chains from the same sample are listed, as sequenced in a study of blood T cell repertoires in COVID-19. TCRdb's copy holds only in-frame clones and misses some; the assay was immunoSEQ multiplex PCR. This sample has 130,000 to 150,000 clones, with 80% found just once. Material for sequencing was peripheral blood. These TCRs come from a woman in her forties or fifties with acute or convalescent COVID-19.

CDR3 nucleotide sequence: TGTGCCAGCAGCCAAGAGAGACAGGGGGCTGACTATGGCTACACCTTC. Encoded protein: CASSQERQGADYGYTF. The chain carries TRBV4-2 and TRBJ1-2; 10 bases agree with TRBD1. Germline trimming cut 0 bases from V and 3 bases from J; bases unmatched to any gene: 4. Germline lookup yields CDR1 LGHNA and CDR2 YNFKEQ. The length of the CDR3 is 16 residues.

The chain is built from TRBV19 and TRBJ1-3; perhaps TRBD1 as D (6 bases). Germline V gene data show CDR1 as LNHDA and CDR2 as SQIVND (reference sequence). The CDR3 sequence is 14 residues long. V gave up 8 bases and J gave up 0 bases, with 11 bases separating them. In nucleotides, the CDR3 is TGTGCCAGTTCCCCGACAGGCTCTGGAAACACCATATATTTT. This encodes CASSPTGSGNTIYF.

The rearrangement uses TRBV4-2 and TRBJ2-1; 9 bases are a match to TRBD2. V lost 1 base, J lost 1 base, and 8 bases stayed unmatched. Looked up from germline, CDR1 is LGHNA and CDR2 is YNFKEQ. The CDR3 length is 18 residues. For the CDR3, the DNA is TGTGCCAGCAGCCAAGTTGGATCTAGCGGGGTATCCTACAATGAGCAGTTCTTC. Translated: CASSQVGSSGVSYNEQFF.

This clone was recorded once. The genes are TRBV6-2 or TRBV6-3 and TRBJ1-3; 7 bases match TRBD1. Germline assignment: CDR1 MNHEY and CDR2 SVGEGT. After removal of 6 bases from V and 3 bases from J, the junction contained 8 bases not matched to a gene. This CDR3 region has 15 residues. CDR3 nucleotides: TGTGCCAGCAGCCAGCGGACAGGTCATGGAAACACCATATATTTT. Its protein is CASSQRTGHGNTIYF.

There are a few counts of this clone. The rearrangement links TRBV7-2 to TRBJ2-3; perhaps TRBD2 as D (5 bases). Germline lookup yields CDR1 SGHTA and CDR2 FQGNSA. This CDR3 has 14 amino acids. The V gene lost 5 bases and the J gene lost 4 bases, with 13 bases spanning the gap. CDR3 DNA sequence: TGTGCCAGCAGCCCCGGACTGGAATCAGATACGCAGTATTTT. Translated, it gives CASSPGLESDTQYF. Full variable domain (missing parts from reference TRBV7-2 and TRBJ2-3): GAGVSQSPSNKVTEKGKDVELRCDPISGHTALYWYRQSLGQGLEFLIYFQGNSAPDKSGLPSDRFSAERTGGSVSTLTIQRTQQEDSAVYLCASSPGLESDTQYFGPGTRLTVL.

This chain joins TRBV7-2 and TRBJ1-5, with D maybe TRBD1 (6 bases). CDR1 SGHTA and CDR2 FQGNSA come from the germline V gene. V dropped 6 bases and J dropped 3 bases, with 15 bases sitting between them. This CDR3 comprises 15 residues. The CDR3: CASSLFQGFNQPQHF. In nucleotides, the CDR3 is TGTGCCAGCAGTCTATTCCAGGGGTTCAATCAGCCCCAGCATTTT.

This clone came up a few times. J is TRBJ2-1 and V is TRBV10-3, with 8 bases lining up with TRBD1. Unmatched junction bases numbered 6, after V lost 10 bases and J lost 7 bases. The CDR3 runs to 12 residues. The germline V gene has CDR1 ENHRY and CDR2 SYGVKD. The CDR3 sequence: CATGQGRNEQFF. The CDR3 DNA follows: TGTGCCACCGGACAGGGACGGAATGAGCAGTTCTTC.

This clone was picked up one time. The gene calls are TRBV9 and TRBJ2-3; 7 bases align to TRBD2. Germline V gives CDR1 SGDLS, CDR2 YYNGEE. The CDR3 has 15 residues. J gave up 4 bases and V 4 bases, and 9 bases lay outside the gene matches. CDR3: CASSPRGVMADTQYF. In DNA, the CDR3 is TGTGCCAGCAGCCCCCGGGGGGTTATGGCAGATACGCAGTATTTT.

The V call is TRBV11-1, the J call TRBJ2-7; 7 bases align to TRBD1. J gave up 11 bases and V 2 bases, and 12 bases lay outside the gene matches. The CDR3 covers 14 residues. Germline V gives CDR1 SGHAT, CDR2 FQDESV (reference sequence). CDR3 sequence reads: CASSLRGQDSQEYF. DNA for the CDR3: TGTGCCAGCAGCTTAAGGGGGCAGGATTCCCAGGAGTACTTC.

The CDR3 protein is CASSPPSGRNTEAFF. The CDR3 DNA is TGTGCCAGCTCCCCCCCATCGGGGAGAAACACTGAAGCTTTCTTT. The chain carries TRBV18 and TRBJ1-1, with D unclear. This CDR3 contains 15 residues. Trimming stripped 6 bases from V and 2 bases from J, with 16 bases between. The germline CDR1 and CDR2 sequences are KGHSH and LQKENI.

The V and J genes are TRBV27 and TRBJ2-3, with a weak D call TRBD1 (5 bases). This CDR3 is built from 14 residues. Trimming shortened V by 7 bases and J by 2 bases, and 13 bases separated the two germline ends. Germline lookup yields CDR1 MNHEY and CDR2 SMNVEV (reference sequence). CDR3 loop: CASKATENTDTQYF. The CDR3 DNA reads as TGTGCCAGCAAGGCGACAGAAAACACAGATACGCAGTATTTT.

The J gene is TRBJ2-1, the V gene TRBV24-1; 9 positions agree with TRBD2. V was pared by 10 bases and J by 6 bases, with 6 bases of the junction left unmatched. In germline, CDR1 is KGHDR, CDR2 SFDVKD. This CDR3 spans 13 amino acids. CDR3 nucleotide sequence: TGTGCCACGGCCGGGACTAGCAGCAATGAGCAGTTCTTC. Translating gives CATAGTSSNEQFF.

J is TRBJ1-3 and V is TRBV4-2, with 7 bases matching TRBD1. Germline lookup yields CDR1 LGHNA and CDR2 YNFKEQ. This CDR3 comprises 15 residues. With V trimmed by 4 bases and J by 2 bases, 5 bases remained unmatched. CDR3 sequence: CASSRNRGTGNTIYF. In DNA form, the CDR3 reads TGTGCCAGCAGCCGGAACAGGGGTACTGGAAACACCATATATTTT.

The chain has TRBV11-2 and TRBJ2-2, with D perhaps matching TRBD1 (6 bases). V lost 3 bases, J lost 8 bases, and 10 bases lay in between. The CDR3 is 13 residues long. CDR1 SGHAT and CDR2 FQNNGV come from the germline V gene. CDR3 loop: CASSLGAGGELFF. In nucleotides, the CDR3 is TGTGCCAGCAGCTTGGGGGCTGGAGGGGAGCTGTTTTTT.

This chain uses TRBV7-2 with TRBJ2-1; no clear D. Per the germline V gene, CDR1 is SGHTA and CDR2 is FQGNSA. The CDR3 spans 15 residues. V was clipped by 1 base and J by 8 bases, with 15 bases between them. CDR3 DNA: TGTGCCAGCAGCTTAGATGGGCCCAATCATCATGAGCAGTTCTTC. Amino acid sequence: CASSLDGPNHHEQFF.

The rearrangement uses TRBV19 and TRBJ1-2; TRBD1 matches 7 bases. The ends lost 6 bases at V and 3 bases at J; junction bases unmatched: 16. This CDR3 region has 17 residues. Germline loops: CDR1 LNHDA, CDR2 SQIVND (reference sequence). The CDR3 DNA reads TGTGCCAGTAGACTCCAATCATCGACAGGGCTCCACTATGGCTACACCTTC. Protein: CASRLQSSTGLHYGYTF.

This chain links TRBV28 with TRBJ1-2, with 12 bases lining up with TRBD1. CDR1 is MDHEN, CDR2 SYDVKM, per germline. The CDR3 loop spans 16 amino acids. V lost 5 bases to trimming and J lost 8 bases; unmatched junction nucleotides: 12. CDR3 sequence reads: CASSTRPGQGAPGYTF. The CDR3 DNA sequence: TGTGCCAGCAGTACCCGGCCGGGACAGGGGGCACCCGGCTACACCTTC.

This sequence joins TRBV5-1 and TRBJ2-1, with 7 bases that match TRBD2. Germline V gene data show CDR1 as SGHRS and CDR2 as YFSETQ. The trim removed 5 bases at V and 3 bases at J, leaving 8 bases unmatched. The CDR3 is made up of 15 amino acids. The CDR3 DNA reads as TGCGCCAGCAGGGAGAGCGGGGAATACTACAATGAGCAGTTCTTC. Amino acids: CASRESGEYYNEQFF.

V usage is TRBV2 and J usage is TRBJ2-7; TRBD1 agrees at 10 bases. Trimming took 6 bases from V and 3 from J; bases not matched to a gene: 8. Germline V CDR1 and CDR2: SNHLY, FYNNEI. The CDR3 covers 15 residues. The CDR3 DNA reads TGTGCCAGCAGCGACCCGGGACAGGGGATCTACGAGCAGTACTTC. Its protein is CASSDPGQGIYEQYF.

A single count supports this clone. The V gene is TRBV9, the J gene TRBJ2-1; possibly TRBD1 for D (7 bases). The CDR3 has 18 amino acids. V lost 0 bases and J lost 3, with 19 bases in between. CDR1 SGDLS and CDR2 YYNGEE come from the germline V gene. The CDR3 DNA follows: TGTGCCAGCAGCGTAGGGGGGGATACAGGGGCCCTCTACAATGAGCAGTTCTTC. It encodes CASSVGGDTGALYNEQFF.

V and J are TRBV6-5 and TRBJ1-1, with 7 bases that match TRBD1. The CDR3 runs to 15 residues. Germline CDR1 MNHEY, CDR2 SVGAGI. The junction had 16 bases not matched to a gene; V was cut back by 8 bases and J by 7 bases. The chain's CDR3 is CASRRGEGGKGEAFF. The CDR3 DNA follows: TGTGCCAGCCGACGCGGGGAAGGGGGCAAGGGTGAAGCTTTCTTT.

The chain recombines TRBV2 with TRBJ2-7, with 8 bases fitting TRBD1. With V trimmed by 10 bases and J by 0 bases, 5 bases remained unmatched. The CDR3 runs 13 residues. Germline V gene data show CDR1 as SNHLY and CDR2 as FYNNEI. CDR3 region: CAILTGASYEQYF. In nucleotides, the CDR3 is TGTGCCATTTTGACAGGGGCCTCCTACGAGCAGTACTTC.

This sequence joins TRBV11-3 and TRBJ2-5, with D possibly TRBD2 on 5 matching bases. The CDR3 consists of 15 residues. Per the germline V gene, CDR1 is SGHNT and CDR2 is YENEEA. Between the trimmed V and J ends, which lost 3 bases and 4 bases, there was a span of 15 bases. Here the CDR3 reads CASSLGTSVRETQYF. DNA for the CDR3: TGTGCCAGCAGCTTGGGAACTAGTGTCCGAGAGACCCAGTACTTC.

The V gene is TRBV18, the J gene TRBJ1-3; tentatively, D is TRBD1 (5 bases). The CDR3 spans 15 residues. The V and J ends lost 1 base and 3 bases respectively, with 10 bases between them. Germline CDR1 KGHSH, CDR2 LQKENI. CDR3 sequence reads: CASSPLSGDGNTIYF. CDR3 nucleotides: TGTGCCAGCTCACCACTATCGGGGGATGGAAACACCATATATTTT.

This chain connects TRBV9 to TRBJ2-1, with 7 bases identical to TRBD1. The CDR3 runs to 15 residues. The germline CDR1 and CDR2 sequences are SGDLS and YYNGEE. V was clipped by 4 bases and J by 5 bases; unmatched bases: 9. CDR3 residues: CASSPRGGQDNEQFF. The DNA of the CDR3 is TGTGCCAGCAGCCCGAGAGGGGGCCAGGACAATGAGCAGTTCTTC.

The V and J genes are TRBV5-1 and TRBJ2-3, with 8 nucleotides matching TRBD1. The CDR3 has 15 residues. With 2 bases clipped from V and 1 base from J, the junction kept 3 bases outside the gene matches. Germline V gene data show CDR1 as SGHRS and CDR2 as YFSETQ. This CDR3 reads CASSFTTGGTDTQYF. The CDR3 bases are TGCGCCAGCAGCTTTACGACAGGGGGCACAGATACGCAGTATTTT.

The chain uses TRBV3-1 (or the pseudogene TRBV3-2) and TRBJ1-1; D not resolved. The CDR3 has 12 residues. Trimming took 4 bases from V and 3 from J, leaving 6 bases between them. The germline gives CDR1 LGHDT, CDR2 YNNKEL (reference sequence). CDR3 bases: TGTGCCAGCAGCCTAACAGACACTGAAGCTTTCTTT. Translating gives CASSLTDTEAFF.

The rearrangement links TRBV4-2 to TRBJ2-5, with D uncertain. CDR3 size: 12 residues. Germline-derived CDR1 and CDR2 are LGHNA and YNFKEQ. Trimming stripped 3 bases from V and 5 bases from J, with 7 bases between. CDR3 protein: CASSQARETQYF. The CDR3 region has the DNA TGTGCCAGCAGCCAGGCTAGGGAGACCCAGTACTTC.

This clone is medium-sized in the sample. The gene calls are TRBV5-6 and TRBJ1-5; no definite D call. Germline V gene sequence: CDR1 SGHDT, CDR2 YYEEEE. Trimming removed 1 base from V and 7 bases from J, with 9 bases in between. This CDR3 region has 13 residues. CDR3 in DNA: TGTGCCAGCAGCTTGAGCGCGGGCCAGCCCCAGCATTTT. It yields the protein CASSLSAGQPQHF.

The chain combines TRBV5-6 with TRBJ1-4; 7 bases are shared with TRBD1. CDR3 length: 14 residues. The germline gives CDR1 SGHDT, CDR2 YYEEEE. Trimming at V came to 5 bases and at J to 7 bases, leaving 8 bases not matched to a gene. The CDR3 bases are TGTGCCAGCAGAACGACAGGGCTAGGTGAAAAACTGTTTTTT. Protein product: CASRTTGLGEKLFF. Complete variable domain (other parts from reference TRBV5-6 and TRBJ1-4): DAGVTQSPTHLIKTRGQQVTLRCSPKSGHDTVSWYQQALGQGPQFIFQYYEEEERQRGNFPDRFSGHQFPNYSSELNVNALLLGDSALYLCASRTTGLGEKLFFGSGTQLSVL.

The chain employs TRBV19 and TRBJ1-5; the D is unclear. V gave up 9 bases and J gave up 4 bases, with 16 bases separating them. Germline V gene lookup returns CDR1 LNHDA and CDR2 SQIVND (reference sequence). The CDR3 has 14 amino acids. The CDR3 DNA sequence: TGTGCCAGCGCCCCGGAAGGAGGGAATCAGCCCCAGCATTTT. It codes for CASAPEGGNQPQHF.

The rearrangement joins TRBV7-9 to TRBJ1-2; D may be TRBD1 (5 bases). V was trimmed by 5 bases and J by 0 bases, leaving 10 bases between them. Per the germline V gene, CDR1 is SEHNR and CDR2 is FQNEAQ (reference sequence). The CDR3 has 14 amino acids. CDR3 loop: CASSLPTANYGYTF. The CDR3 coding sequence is TGTGCCAGCAGCCTTCCGACAGCTAACTATGGCTACACCTTC.